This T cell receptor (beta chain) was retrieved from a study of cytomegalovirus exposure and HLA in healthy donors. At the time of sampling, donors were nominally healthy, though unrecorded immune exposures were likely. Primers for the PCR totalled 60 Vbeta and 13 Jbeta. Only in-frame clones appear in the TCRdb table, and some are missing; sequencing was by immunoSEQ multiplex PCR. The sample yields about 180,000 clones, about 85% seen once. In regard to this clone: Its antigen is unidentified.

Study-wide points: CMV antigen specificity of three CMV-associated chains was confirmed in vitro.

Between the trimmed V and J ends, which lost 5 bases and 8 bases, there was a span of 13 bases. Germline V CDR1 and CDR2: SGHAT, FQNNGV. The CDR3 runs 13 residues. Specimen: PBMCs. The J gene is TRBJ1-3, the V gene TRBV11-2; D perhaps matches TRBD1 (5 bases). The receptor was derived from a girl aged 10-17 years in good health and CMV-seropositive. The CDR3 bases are TGTGCCAGCAGCGTGCAGGGTGTAGACACCATATATTTT. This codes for CASSVQGVDTIYF.